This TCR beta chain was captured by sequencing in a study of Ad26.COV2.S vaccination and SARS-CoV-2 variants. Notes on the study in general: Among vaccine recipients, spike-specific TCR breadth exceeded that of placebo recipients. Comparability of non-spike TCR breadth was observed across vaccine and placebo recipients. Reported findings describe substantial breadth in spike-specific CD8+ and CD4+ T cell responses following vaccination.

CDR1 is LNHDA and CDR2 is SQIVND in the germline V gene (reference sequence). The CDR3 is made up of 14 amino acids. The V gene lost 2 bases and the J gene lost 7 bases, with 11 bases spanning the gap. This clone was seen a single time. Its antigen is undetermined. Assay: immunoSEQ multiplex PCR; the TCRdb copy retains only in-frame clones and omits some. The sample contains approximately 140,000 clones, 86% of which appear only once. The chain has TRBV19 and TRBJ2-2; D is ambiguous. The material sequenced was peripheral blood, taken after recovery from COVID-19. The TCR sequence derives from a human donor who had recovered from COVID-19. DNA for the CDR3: TGTGCCAGTAGTATATCTTTGGGTCTCGGGGAGCTGTTTTTT. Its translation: CASSISLGLGELFF.